Following are 15 T cell receptor beta chains from one sample sequenced in a study of beta chain features in type 1 diabetes. Expressed TCRB transcripts were sequenced because the entire RNA isolate underwent reverse transcription. Here immunoSEQ multiplex PCR was the method, and the copy in TCRdb shows in-frame clones only, minus some. The profile shows roughly 250,000 clones, roughly 22% of them singletons. Their antigen targets remain unknown. The study's findings and limits: All four CD4+ subsets of Type 1 diabetes patients contained TCRB CDR3s that were moderately but significantly shorter.

Sequencing was done on a sample of naive CD4+ T cells from blood. These receptors were obtained from a woman between 40 and 50 years old with type 1 diabetes.

V usage is TRBV4-3 and J usage is TRBJ2-1; D might be TRBD1 (6 bases). V lost 4 bases to trimming and J lost 5 bases, with 12 bases between them. The CDR3 covers 14 residues. CDR1 and CDR2 (germline): LGHNA, YSLEER. DNA for the CDR3: TGCGCCAGCAGCCTAGAACAGGGAAACAATGAGCAGTTCTTC. Translation: CASSLEQGNNEQFF.

This sequence joins TRBV7-9 and TRBJ1-3; possibly TRBD1 for D (6 bases). The CDR3 is made up of 17 amino acids. Germline lookup yields CDR1 SEHNR and CDR2 FQNEAQ (reference sequence). Deletions cut 3 bases from V and 2 bases from J, with 17 bases between. CDR3 DNA sequence: TGTGCCAGCAGCTTGGGTCCGGTACAGGGAACTGGAAACACCATATATTTT. Its protein product is CASSLGPVQGTGNTIYF.

The rearrangement uses TRBV9 and TRBJ1-1, with D possibly matching TRBD1 (6 bases). Between the trimmed V and J ends, which lost 4 bases and 6 bases, there was a span of 19 bases. The length of the CDR3 is 15 residues. CDR1 is SGDLS, CDR2 YYNGEE, per germline. DNA of the CDR3: TGTGCCAGCAGCCCAAGAACAGGGAAGGGCGCTGAAGCTTTCTTT. Protein: CASSPRTGKGAEAFF.

This clone occurred a few times. The chain has TRBV7-2 and TRBJ1-6; a weak D match, TRBD1 (6 bases). Germline V gives CDR1 SGHTA, CDR2 FQGNSA. There are 19 residues in the CDR3. The germline V and J ends were trimmed by 4 bases and 0 bases, with 19 bases remaining between them. The CDR3 region has the DNA TGTGCCAGCAGCTCAGTCGGGGGGCCTCTAAGCTCCTATAATTCACCCCTCCACTTT. Translated: CASSSVGGPLSSYNSPLHF.

This clone turned up a few times. The chain is built from TRBV9 and TRBJ2-6, with 10 bases aligning to TRBD1. J was trimmed by 3 bases and V by 4 bases; bases with no gene match: 10. This CDR3 region has 18 residues. Germline assignment: CDR1 SGDLS and CDR2 YYNGEE. In DNA form, the CDR3 reads TGTGCCAGCAGCTCGAGCGGGACAGGGGATCATGGGGCCAACGTCCTGACTTTC. It translates to CASSSSGTGDHGANVLTF.

The rearrangement joins TRBV28 to TRBJ2-4; D might be TRBD2 (6 bases). CDR3 length: 16 residues. Germline V gene lookup returns CDR1 MDHEN and CDR2 SYDVKM. Deletions cut 6 bases from V and 5 bases from J, with 20 bases between. The CDR3 protein is CASSQFTGTPENIQYF. The CDR3 bases are TGTGCCAGCAGCCAGTTTACCGGGACTCCTGAAAACATTCAGTACTTC.

The V gene is TRBV4-1, the J gene TRBJ1-1; D is possibly TRBD1 (5 bases). This CDR3 spans 17 amino acids. Trimming shortened V by 4 bases and J by 2 bases, and 20 bases separated the two germline ends. Germline-derived CDR1 and CDR2 are MGHRA and YSYEKL. The CDR3 bases are TGCGCCAGCAGCCCAGGCTGGGGGACTGGCTCAAACACTGAAGCTTTCTTT. Protein: CASSPGWGTGSNTEAFF.

This clone occurred a few times. This chain uses TRBV7-9 with TRBJ2-7; 10 bases agree with TRBD2. There are 14 residues in the CDR3. With V trimmed by 3 bases and J by 3 bases, 2 bases remained unmatched. Per the germline V gene, CDR1 is SEHNR and CDR2 is FQNEAQ (reference sequence). In nucleotides, the CDR3 is TGTGCCAGCAGCTTGGGGACTAGCGACTACGAGCAGTACTTC. It encodes CASSLGTSDYEQYF.

Only one count was recorded for this clone. This chain uses TRBV2 with TRBJ1-5; tentatively, D is TRBD1 (6 bases). The length of the CDR3 is 14 residues. With 8 bases removed from V and 2 bases from J, the gap between germline ends came to 13 bases. Germline V gene data show CDR1 as SNHLY and CDR2 as FYNNEI. Here the CDR3 reads CASLPRQGNQPQHF. The CDR3 DNA reads TGTGCCAGCCTCCCGAGACAGGGCAATCAGCCCCAGCATTTT. The complete variable domain, with remaining parts taken from reference TRBV2 and TRBJ1-5, reads EPEVTQTPSHQVTQMGQEVILRCVPISNHLYFYWYRQILGQKVEFLVSFYNNEISEKSEIFDDQFSVERPDGSNFTLKIRSTKLEDSAMYFCASLPRQGNQPQHFGDGTRLSIL.

V is TRBV7-2 and J is TRBJ2-5, with 7 bases identical to TRBD1. Trimming removed 3 bases from V and 5 bases from J; junction bases left unmatched: 9. The length of the CDR3 is 15 residues. Germline V gene data show CDR1 as SGHTA and CDR2 as FQGNSA. The CDR3: CASSFQGGNEETQYF. DNA of the CDR3: TGTGCCAGCAGCTTCCAAGGGGGCAATGAGGAGACCCAGTACTTC.

CDR3 amino acids: CASSPDSASTDTQYF. In DNA form, the CDR3 reads TGCGCCAGCAGCCCGGACTCTGCTAGCACAGATACGCAGTATTTT. The chain joins TRBV5-1 to TRBJ2-3; D is perhaps TRBD2 (5 bases). Trimming removed 4 bases at V and 0 bases at J, with 12 bases between. In germline, CDR1 is SGHRS, CDR2 YFSETQ. The CDR3 sequence is 15 residues long.

The J gene is TRBJ1-5, the V gene TRBV4-3, with D unresolved. This CDR3 has 15 residues. Trimming shortened V by 2 bases and J by 3 bases, and 11 bases separated the two germline ends. Per the germline V gene, CDR1 is LGHNA and CDR2 is YSLEER. DNA for the CDR3: TGCGCCAGCAGCCAACAGGCCACATTCAATCAGCCCCAGCATTTT. Translation gives CASSQQATFNQPQHF.

The CDR3 DNA is TGTGCCAGCAGCTTAGCGGACGGCAGGGCGTTTTTCACTGAAGCTTTCTTT. Residues: CASSLADGRAFFTEAFF. The chain has TRBV7-2 and TRBJ1-1, with D perhaps TRBD1 (5 bases). Germline lookup yields CDR1 SGHTA and CDR2 FQGNSA. V gave up 0 bases and J gave up 4 bases, with 18 bases separating them. There are 17 residues in the CDR3.

About this clone itself: Distinct nucleotide sequences in the sample also encode this CDR3. The chain has TRBV9 and TRBJ2-3; 9 bases agree with TRBD2. V was pared by 2 bases and J by 2 bases, with 3 bases of the junction left unmatched. CDR1 and CDR2 from the germline V gene are SGDLS and YYNGEE. The CDR3 consists of 15 residues. The CDR3 loop reads CASSVLAGYTDTQYF. CDR3 sequence (DNA): TGTGCCAGCAGCGTCCTAGCGGGGTACACAGATACGCAGTATTTT. Together with reference TRBV9 and TRBJ2-3, the CDR3 gives the full variable domain: DSGVTQTPKHLITATGQRVTLRCSPRSGDLSVYWYQQSLDQGLQFLIQYYNGEERAKGNILERFSAQQFPDLHSELNLSSLELGDSALYFCASSVLAGYTDTQYFGPGTRLTVL.

This clone was detected a few times. V gene TRBV29-1 combines with J gene TRBJ1-3; a weak D match, TRBD1 (6 bases). From germline, CDR1 is SQVTM and CDR2 ANQGSEA. This CDR3 spans 13 amino acids. Trimming stripped 4 bases from V and 1 base from J, with 8 bases between. CDR3 DNA: TGCAGCGTTGTCACAGGGTCTGGAAACACCATATATTTT. Translation: CSVVTGSGNTIYF.